This T cell receptor (beta chain) originates from a study of T cells in women clearing cervical HPV infection (dated by TCRdb to the late 2010s). Looking at the study overall: The cases were some 26 women with histologically confirmed HPV16-related CIN3 or worse, and 2 of those women had invasive cancers. The 20 to 30 controls were women who cleared a single incident HPV16 infection within 12 months without developing precancer or cancer. Case blood was taken at the visit when the lesion was first identified, whereas control blood was taken when infection was no longer detected. Among cases, blood sampling came a median of roughly 150 days after lesion detection, with an interquartile range of roughly 85 to 200 days. Because only a few women had HLA typing data, the possibility that HLA type acted as a confounder could not be ruled out. Nested within Costa Rica's Guanacaste HPV Natural History Study, an exploratory proof-of-principle case-control study compared TCR repertoires across cervical HPV16 outcomes. Cases and controls were matched on year of sample collection and on age within five years. A median age of approximately 34 years was observed in cases versus over 37 in controls, and no significant differences in baseline characteristics were found. In the parent cohort, fewer than 13,000 women aged 18 or older were enrolled in Guanacaste, Costa Rica, during about 1993 to 1995 and were followed for 6 to 7 years. As quality controls, five blinded duplicates were added to each group, bringing the total to about 60 samples made up of about 50 participants and approximately ten replicates.

Here is what the overall study found, with its caveats: Random forest classifiers that combined richness and V gene abundances separated cases from controls with an estimated AUC of 0.83. TRBV6-7 relative abundance was lower in cases than in controls (roughly 0.11% versus 0.16%; Bonferroni P = 0.0008). Because of the cross-sectional design, the study could not determine whether the associations came before infection or resulted from infection, and neither effector/memory subsets nor HPV-specific T cells were isolated. Significantly higher TCR repertoire richness was observed in CIN3+ cases than in controls across sequencing depths, whereas no difference in evenness was found. Because the number of T cells per sample was unknown, the richness differences could reflect varying T-cell content rather than repertoire biology.

For this clone: Its antigen is unknown. Coverage ceases 3 residues before the CDR3 finishes, and the germline J gene fills in the end.

Reading the germline V gene gives CDR1 SGHRS and CDR2 YFSETQ. Here V drops 4 bases and J drops 5 bases, and the junction holds 5 bases not matched to any gene. Spanning cysteine to phenylalanine, the CDR3 consists of 14 amino acids. Part of the CDR3 DNA is given, 33 bases translated from base 1. Every participant had a single incident cervical HPV16 infection, and women with prevalent HPV16 infections were excluded. Cervical HPV DNA was detected by MY09/MY11 PCR and genotyped by dot-blot hybridization. Approximately 16 mL of heparinized blood were centrifuged, and the buffy coat was aliquoted, frozen at -30°C, then stored at -80°C. QIAGEN kits were used to extract genomic DNA from buffy coat specimens. TCR beta CDR3 regions were amplified by multiplex PCR using the immunoSEQ assay from an average of roughly 1,100 ng genomic DNA per sample. Primer bias was corrected in the assay by using a complete synthetic TCR repertoire to establish an amplification baseline. The amplicons were sequenced on the Illumina platform. The original methods were these. Sequence errors were corrected by clustering with frequency ratios and a modified nearest-neighbor algorithm, and the sequences were then analyzed in the immunoSEQ Analyzer using IMGT gene definitions. At each rarefaction depth, TCR richness and evenness were averaged over 20 rarefaction repeats, and samples with fewer sequences than the depth were excluded. V, D and J gene relative abundances were compared between groups with Wilcoxon rank sum tests, applying FDR correction. In the blinded duplicates, the intraclass correlation was 95.6% for TCR richness and averaged around 78% across 55 to 75 gene segments. TCRdb retrieved this table from immuneACCESS and kept in-frame rearrangements only. Not all clones are present; in checked studies, unresolved V genes account for under half, and no reason is known for the remainder. V and J calls and clone size are given by that table; D and trimming were obtained from the DNA. In this sample's table one finds roughly 42,000 clones. The ten largest clones represent 1.2% of the sample.

This chain joins TRBV5-1 to TRBJ1-5, and TRBD1 matches 8 of the central bases. Sequenced input: blood buffy coat. This clonotype was obtained from a woman aged 18-70 years with a cervical HPV16 infection that either progressed to CIN3+ or cleared (not recorded which). The CDR3 bases that were read are TGCGCCAGCAGCCTCGGACAGGGAGATCAGCCC. Its amino acids are CASSLGQGDQP. The full CDR3 protein is CASSLGQGDQPQHF.